This passage covers 8 T cell receptor beta chains from one sample sequenced in a study of beta chain features in type 1 diabetes listed by TCRdb under 2018. Broader findings and caveats from the paper: Type 1 diabetes patients showed a moderate but significant shortening of TCRB CDR3 length in all four CD4+ subsets.

These TCRs are of unknown antigen specificity. Libraries were built with the immunoSEQ multiplex PCR assay. The entire isolated RNA was reverse transcribed using the High Capacity cDNA Reverse Transcription Kit, and thus expressed TCRB transcripts were sequenced. Here the immuneACCESS table is served through TCRdb, limited to in-frame sequences with V and J called. Missing clones are a known gap in these copies; in checked studies unresolved V genes cover under half, and the rest lacks a known reason. The sample table holds 200,000 to 300,000 clones, of which roughly 22% were seen once. The ten largest clones represent 0.028% of the sample. Sequencing used naive CD4+ T cells from blood. The cell subset or site label, read with the paper, signifies: true naive CD4+ T cells. These receptors were obtained from a woman aged 40 to 50 with type 1 diabetes.

J is TRBJ2-1 and V is TRBV5-1, with 10 bases that match TRBD1. Losses at the gene ends were 5 bases for V and 9 bases for J; bases not matched to a gene: 8. Germline V CDR1 and CDR2: SGHRS, YFSETQ. This CDR3 region has 14 residues. The chain's CDR3 is CASRPGQGIGEQFF. For the CDR3, the DNA is TGCGCCAGCAGACCGGGACAGGGGATCGGTGAGCAGTTCTTC.

This clone was recorded a few times. V and J are TRBV18 and TRBJ2-1; 8 positions match TRBD1. V shed 5 bases, J shed 6 bases, and the junction held 3 bases outside the gene matches. The CDR3 is 13 residues long. Germline-derived CDR1 and CDR2 are KGHSH and LQKENI. The CDR3 nucleotides are TGTGCCAGCTCATGGACAGGGCGCAATGAGCAGTTCTTC. Its protein product is CASSWTGRNEQFF.

This clone was observed a few times. The V gene is TRBV23-1, the J gene TRBJ2-7, with 8 bases that match TRBD1. TRBV23-1 has ORF status, its function being uncertain. CDR3 length: 15 amino acids. V shed 7 bases, J shed 3 bases, and the junction held 11 bases outside the gene matches. The CDR3 spells CASNPRDRSIYEQYF. In DNA form, the CDR3 reads TGCGCCAGCAACCCCCGGGACAGGTCAATCTACGAGCAGTACTTC.

This clone came up a few times. The sample contains more than one DNA sequence encoding this CDR3. V is TRBV9 and J is TRBJ1-1; tentatively, D is TRBD1 (5 bases). CDR3 length: 14 residues. The ends were cut back, 0 bases at V and 0 bases at J, with 6 bases in the middle. CDR1 and CDR2 from the germline V gene are SGDLS and YYNGEE. The CDR3 DNA reads as TGTGCCAGCAGCGTAGGACAGTTGAACACTGAAGCTTTCTTT. This encodes CASSVGQLNTEAFF.

The rearrangement uses TRBV30 and TRBJ2-2; D is ambiguous. Deletions cut 6 bases from V and 2 bases from J, with 10 bases between. Germline V CDR1 and CDR2: GTSNPN, SVGIG (reference sequence). The CDR3 has 13 residues. Written as DNA, the CDR3 is TGTGCCTGTGATGGGCTTAACACCGGGGAGCTGTTTTTT. The encoded protein is CACDGLNTGELFF. Filled out from reference TRBV30 and TRBJ2-2, the complete variable domain reads SQTIHQWPATLVQPVGSPLSLECTVEGTSNPNLYWYRQAAGRGLQLLFYSVGIGQISSEVPQNLSASRPQDRQFILSSKKLLLSDSGFYLCACDGLNTGELFFGEGSRLTVL.

This chain joins TRBV27 and TRBJ2-1; 8 bases match TRBD1. CDR1 and CDR2 from the germline V gene are MNHEY and SMNVEV (reference sequence). The junction had 5 bases not matched to a gene; V was cut back by 4 bases and J by 3 bases. The CDR3 has 15 amino acids. In DNA form, the CDR3 reads TGTGCCAGCAGTTCAGGACAGGGATTCTACAATGAGCAGTTCTTC. Translating it yields CASSSGQGFYNEQFF.

This clone was found a few times. The chain joins TRBV5-1 to TRBJ2-5; a possible D gene is TRBD1 (6 bases). In germline, CDR1 is SGHRS, CDR2 YFSETQ. V dropped 2 bases and J dropped 2 bases, with 7 bases sitting between them. The CDR3 runs 13 residues. CDR3 bases: TGCGCCAGCAGCTTCAGGGGTCAAGAGACCCAGTACTTC. It translates to CASSFRGQETQYF.

CDR3: CASSPSGGLDQPQHF. In nucleotides, the CDR3 is TGTGCCAGCTCACCCTCAGGGGGCTTGGATCAGCCCCAGCATTTT. The chain uses TRBV18 and TRBJ1-5; 8 bases fit TRBD1. With V trimmed by 3 bases and J by 5 bases, 6 bases remained unmatched. Germline loops: CDR1 KGHSH, CDR2 LQKENI. The CDR3 sequence is 15 residues long. Combining the CDR3 with reference TRBV18 and TRBJ1-5 gives the whole variable domain NAGVMQNPRHLVRRRGQEARLRCSPMKGHSHVYWYRQLPEEGLKFMVYLQKENIIDESGMPKERFSAEFPKEGPSILRIQQVVRGDSAAYFCASSPSGGLDQPQHFGDGTRLSIL.